This TCR beta chain was identified in a study of shared clonotypes between healthy human individuals. Findings and caveats of the study: Genetic and exposure-history diversity was limited by the small donor number. Clonotypes not shared had lower generation probabilities than those common to all four donors.

In regard to this clone: Its target is not known.

This was a deep-level run. The repertoire was sequenced with immunoSEQ multiplex PCR; TCRdb's copy has only in-frame clones and lacks some. The data contain some 500,000 clones, 90% to 97% of them seen just once; the ten biggest clones take up approximately 0.06%. The CDR3 runs 16 residues. The trim removed 0 bases at V and 0 bases at J, leaving 2 bases unmatched. CDR1 is SGHRS and CDR2 is YFSETQ in the germline V gene. There were no recent acute infections or vaccinations among the donors, who were healthy HIV-negative adults. The chain joins TRBV5-1 to TRBJ1-3, with 8 bases identical to TRBD1. This TCR was sampled from a woman in her twenties or thirties in good health. Sample: naive CD4+ T cells sorted from blood. Subset specified: CD45RA+ positively selected. CDR3 sequence reads: CASSLGTGTSGNTIYF. The CDR3 DNA reads as TGCGCCAGCAGCTTGGGGACAGGGACCTCTGGAAACACCATATATTTT.